Below, 21 T cell receptor beta chains from the same sample are listed, as sequenced in a study of T cell repertoires in cytomegalovirus infection. Antigens of these TCRs are unknown. TCRdb re-called the reads through MiXCR, storing one row per CDR3 protein. The table has 450,000 to 650,000 distinct CDR3 sequences, 40% seen once. The starting material was cultured PBMCs, obtained from culture after CMV antigen stimulation. The receptors were sampled from a human donor in good health (CMV status not recorded). Some clones in this sample may be carry-over from other donors' samples.

There are a few counts of this clonotype. V gene TRBV7-2 combines with J gene TRBJ2-1; D uncertain. This CDR3 has 13 residues. Germline CDR1 and CDR2: SGHTA and FQGNSA. With 2 bases removed from V and 8 bases from J, the gap between germline ends came to 10 bases. In nucleotides, the CDR3 is TGTGCCAGCAGCTTATCTCGGTTGGATGAGCAGTTCTTC. It translates to CASSLSRLDEQFF.

This clonotype rates as medium-sized. The gene calls are TRBV7-2 and TRBJ2-3, with TRBD2 identical over 9 bases. The CDR3 length is 16 residues. V lost 5 bases to trimming and J lost 4 bases; unmatched junction nucleotides: 10. Germline V gives CDR1 SGHTA, CDR2 FQGNSA. CDR3 sequence (DNA): TGTGCCAGCAGCCCAGCCGGACTAGCGATGGCAGATACGCAGTATTTT. Protein product: CASSPAGLAMADTQYF.

This chain connects TRBV24-1 to TRBJ2-3, with D perhaps matching TRBD1 (6 bases). Trimming pared 4 bases from V and 6 bases from J, leaving 16 bases between. Germline V lookup: CDR1 KGHDR, CDR2 SFDVKD. The CDR3 runs 15 residues. The CDR3 loop reads CATSESGQTGDTQYF. DNA for the CDR3: TGTGCCACCAGTGAGTCCGGACAGACAGGCGATACGCAGTATTTT.

In this sample, this clonotype turned up a few times. The chain has TRBV5-1 and TRBJ2-7, with TRBD2 matching over 8 bases. CDR3 size: 14 residues. Looked up from germline, CDR1 is SGHRS and CDR2 is YFSETQ. The V and J ends lost 4 bases and 7 bases, in that order; junction bases with no gene match: 10. For the CDR3, the DNA is TGCGCCAGCAGCGTCGGGGGGGCCCCTGGGGAGCAGTACTTC. Protein sequence: CASSVGGAPGEQYF.

This chain's CDR3 is CSARAGEGRSYEQYF. CDR3 nucleotides: TGCAGTGCTAGAGCGGGTGAGGGTAGGTCCTACGAGCAGTACTTC. J is TRBJ2-7 and V is TRBV20-1; weak D call: TRBD2 (5 bases). V was pared by 1 base and J by 1 base, with 14 bases between. The CDR3 runs 15 residues. From germline, CDR1 is DFQATT and CDR2 SNEGSKA (reference sequence).

The CDR3 DNA follows: TGTGCCAGCAGCAGAGCTTGGGGAGATGAGCAGTTCTTC. Translation gives CASSRAWGDEQFF. The J gene is TRBJ2-1, the V gene TRBV5-4; maybe TRBD2 (5 bases). Germline values: CDR1 SGHNT, CDR2 YYREEE (reference sequence). The CDR3 is made up of 13 amino acids. Deletions cut 4 bases from V and 8 bases from J, with 13 bases between.

The rearrangement links TRBV29-1 to TRBJ1-1, with D perhaps matching TRBD1 (5 bases). From germline, CDR1 is SQVTM and CDR2 ANQGSEA. The V and J ends lost 3 bases and 1 base respectively, with 12 bases between them. The CDR3 consists of 14 residues. The CDR3 nucleotides are TGCAGCGTTGAGAATCAGGGAAGGAACACTGAAGCTTTCTTT. It specifies CSVENQGRNTEAFF.

This clonotype occurred once. The chain employs TRBV11-2 and TRBJ2-5; D remains ambiguous. V lost 0 bases and J 5 bases, leaving 10 bases between the germline ends. Germline CDR1 is SGHAT and CDR2 is FQNNGV. This CDR3 is 14 amino acids long. CDR3 in DNA: TGTGCCAGCAGCTTAGAGTGGGCCAGTGAGACCCAGTACTTC. Translation: CASSLEWASETQYF.

This clonotype was observed many times. This sequence joins TRBV7-8 and TRBJ1-1, with 9 bases fitting TRBD1. Germline lookup yields CDR1 SGHVS and CDR2 FQNEAQ. V shed 5 bases, J shed 4 bases, and the junction held 8 bases outside the gene matches. The CDR3 contains 15 residues. The CDR3 coding sequence is TGTGCCAGCAGCAACCCACAGGGGGCGGGCACTGAAGCTTTCTTT. It yields the protein CASSNPQGAGTEAFF.

The chain uses TRBV2 and TRBJ2-7, with 16 bases matching TRBD2. CDR1 and CDR2 from the germline V gene are SNHLY and FYNNEI. Germline trimming cut 8 bases from V and 2 bases from J; bases unmatched to any gene: 12. This CDR3 is built from 18 residues. CDR3: CASRPSGTSGGAAYEQYF. The CDR3 region has the DNA TGTGCCAGCCGCCCCTCGGGGACTAGCGGGGGGGCCGCCTACGAGCAGTACTTC.

A few counts support this clonotype. The chain links TRBV12-3 or TRBV12-4 to TRBJ2-5; 10 bases match TRBD1. After removal of 6 bases from V and 1 base from J, the junction contained 2 bases not matched to a gene. The CDR3 is 14 amino acids. CDR3 protein: CASSRQGAQETQYF. CDR3 DNA: TGTGCCAGCAGCAGACAGGGGGCCCAAGAGACCCAGTACTTC.

The chain joins TRBV15 to TRBJ2-7; D might be TRBD1 or TRBD2, each matching 5 bases. Looked up from germline, CDR1 is LNHNV and CDR2 is YYDKDF (reference sequence). The V end was cut by 1 base, the J end by 1 base, with 14 bases between. The CDR3 covers 16 residues. CDR3: CATSRVSRDGSYEQYF. CDR3 in DNA: TGTGCCACCAGCAGAGTCTCACGGGACGGTTCCTACGAGCAGTACTTC.

The V gene is TRBV20-1, the J gene TRBJ2-1, with 9 bases fitting TRBD2. CDR1 and CDR2 from the germline V gene are DFQATT and SNEGSKA (reference sequence). The CDR3 totals 14 residues. The trim removed 5 bases at V and 4 bases at J, leaving 6 bases unmatched. The CDR3 protein is CSARWAGGYNEQFF. CDR3 DNA sequence: TGCAGTGCTCGCTGGGCGGGAGGGTACAATGAGCAGTTCTTC.

This clonotype appeared a few times. This rearrangement joins TRBV4-1 to TRBJ2-7; D uncertain. The V gene lost 1 base and the J gene lost 3 bases, with 13 bases spanning the gap. Germline CDR1 MGHRA, CDR2 YSYEKL. The CDR3 runs to 15 residues. The CDR3 reads CASSQGGSPGYEQYF. The CDR3 coding sequence is TGCGCCAGCAGCCAAGGAGGTAGTCCCGGCTACGAGCAGTACTTC.

The chain links TRBV19 to TRBJ2-7; a weak D match, TRBD2 (6 bases). The germline gives CDR1 LNHDA, CDR2 SQIVND (reference sequence). Between the trimmed V and J ends, which lost 5 bases and 0 bases, there was a span of 14 bases. This CDR3 spans 15 amino acids. The CDR3 coding sequence is TGTGCCAGTAGTCCGGCGGGGACTTACTCCTACGAGCAGTACTTC. It is translated as CASSPAGTYSYEQYF.

In its sample, this clonotype was seen a few times. DNA of the CDR3: TGTGCCAGCAGTTACCGGATCCCAGGGGCGGGGACTGAAGCTTTCTTT. Encoded protein: CASSYRIPGAGTEAFF. V and J are TRBV6-2 or TRBV6-3 and TRBJ1-1; weak D call: TRBD1 (6 bases). Trimming took 2 bases from V and 5 from J, leaving 18 bases between them. The CDR3 length is 16 residues. Germline CDR1 reads MNHEY; CDR2 reads SVGEGT.

This clonotype was picked up many times. The gene calls are TRBV7-2 and TRBJ2-3, with D hard to call. Germline V gives CDR1 SGHTA, CDR2 FQGNSA. V gave up 3 bases and J gave up 0 bases, with 7 bases separating them. The CDR3 is made up of 14 amino acids. In DNA, the CDR3 is TGTGCCAGCAGCTTCCGACTGAGCACAGATACGCAGTATTTT. Translating gives CASSFRLSTDTQYF.

The CDR3 spells CASSQDGINYEQYF. CDR3 DNA sequence: TGTGCCAGCAGCCAGGACGGGATAAACTACGAGCAGTACTTC. The chain links TRBV6-8 to TRBJ2-7, with D possibly TRBD2 on 5 matching bases. Looked up from germline, CDR1 is MNHGY and CDR2 is SAAAGT. The CDR3 length is 14 residues. Trimming took off 6 bases at V and 3 bases at J, with 15 bases between the two ends.

The genes are TRBV12-3 or TRBV12-4 and TRBJ1-2, with a weak D call TRBD1 (5 bases). The V end was cut by 2 bases, the J end by 4 bases, with 14 bases between. CDR3 length: 15 residues. The CDR3 DNA sequence: TGTGCCAGCAGTTTACGGCAGGGCGGAGGCTATGGCTACACCTTC. It yields the protein CASSLRQGGGYGYTF.

The genes are TRBV23-1 and TRBJ2-2, with 7 bases fitting TRBD1. TRBV23-1 is labeled an ORF, and its function is uncertain. The V and J ends lost 2 bases and 5 bases, in that order; junction bases with no gene match: 5. The CDR3 runs to 15 residues. The CDR3: CASSQKGQITGELFF. The CDR3 nucleotides are TGCGCCAGCAGTCAAAAGGGACAGATAACCGGGGAGCTGTTTTTT.

This clonotype was seen a handful of times. This chain joins TRBV4-1 and TRBJ1-4; 9 positions agree with TRBD1. Germline V gene data show CDR1 as MGHRA and CDR2 as YSYEKL. CDR3 length: 18 residues. V lost 2 bases to trimming and J lost 7 bases; unmatched junction nucleotides: 14. CDR3 DNA sequence: TGCGCCAGCAGCCAACCAACGAGGGCCGGGACAGGGACTGAAAAACTGTTTTTT. Translation: CASSQPTRAGTGTEKLFF.